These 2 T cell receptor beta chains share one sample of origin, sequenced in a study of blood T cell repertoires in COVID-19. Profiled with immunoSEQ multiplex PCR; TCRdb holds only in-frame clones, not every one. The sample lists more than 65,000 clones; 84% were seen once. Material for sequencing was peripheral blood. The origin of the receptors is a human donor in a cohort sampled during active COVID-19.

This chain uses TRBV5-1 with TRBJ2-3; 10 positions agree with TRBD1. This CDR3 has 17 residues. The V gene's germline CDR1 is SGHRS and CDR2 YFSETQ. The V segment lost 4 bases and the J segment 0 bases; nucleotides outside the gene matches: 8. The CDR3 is CASSPSGTGASTDTQYF. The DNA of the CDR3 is TGCGCCAGCAGCCCCTCCGGGACAGGGGCGAGCACAGATACGCAGTATTTT.

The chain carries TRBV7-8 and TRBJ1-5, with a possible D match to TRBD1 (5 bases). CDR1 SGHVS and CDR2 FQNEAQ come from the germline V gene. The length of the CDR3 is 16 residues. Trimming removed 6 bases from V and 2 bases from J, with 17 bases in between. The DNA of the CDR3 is TGTGCCAGCAGTGTTCAGGGTAGTTTGGGCAATCAGCCCCAGCATTTT. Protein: CASSVQGSLGNQPQHF.